This T cell receptor beta chain was identified during a study of blood T cells in healthy people across ages. Study context: Template switching caught about one barcoded beta molecule for each two T cells.

CDR1 is KGHSH, CDR2 LQKENI, per germline. The CDR3 extends over 14 amino acids. In terms of origin and age, donors were healthy Caucasian individuals from Russia aged roughly 6 to 100. Roughly 10 milliliters of peripheral blood were drawn from each donor. Then a second PCR, running about 6 to 11 cycles, was carried out with a sample-barcoded 5' primer and a J-beta primer mix. Every single cDNA molecule received a tag from a template-switch adaptor with 12 random nucleotides. One entry per CDR3 protein results from TCRdb running MiXCR on the 5' RACE reads. The sample shows around 1,800,000 distinct CDR3 sequences, about two fifths of them seen only once. Concerning this clonotype itself: The junction does not match germline at one end; this may be a read error.

The sample comprised blood. This TCR came from a human donor in good health. The J gene is TRBJ1-4, the V gene TRBV18, with no clear D. The CDR3: CASSPGRLNEKLFF. In DNA form, the CDR3 reads TGTGCCAGCTCACCTGGACGCCTTAATGAGAAACTGTTTTTT.